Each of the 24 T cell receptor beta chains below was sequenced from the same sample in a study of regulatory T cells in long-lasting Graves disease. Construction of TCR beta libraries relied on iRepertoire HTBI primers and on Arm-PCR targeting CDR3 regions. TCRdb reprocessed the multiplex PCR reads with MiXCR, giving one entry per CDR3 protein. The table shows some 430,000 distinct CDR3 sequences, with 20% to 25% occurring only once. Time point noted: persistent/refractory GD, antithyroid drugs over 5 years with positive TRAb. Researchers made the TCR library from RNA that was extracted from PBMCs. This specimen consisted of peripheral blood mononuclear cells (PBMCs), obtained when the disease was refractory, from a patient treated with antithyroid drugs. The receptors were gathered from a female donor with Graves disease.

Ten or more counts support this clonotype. CDR3 in DNA: TGTGCCAGCAGTGATGCAGGGTACTCCTACGAGCAGTACTTC. This codes for CASSDAGYSYEQYF. The V and J genes are TRBV2 and TRBJ2-7; perhaps TRBD1 as D (5 bases). V lost 3 bases to trimming and J lost 0 bases, with 9 bases between them. CDR1 SNHLY and CDR2 FYNNEI come from the germline V gene. This CDR3 has 14 amino acids.

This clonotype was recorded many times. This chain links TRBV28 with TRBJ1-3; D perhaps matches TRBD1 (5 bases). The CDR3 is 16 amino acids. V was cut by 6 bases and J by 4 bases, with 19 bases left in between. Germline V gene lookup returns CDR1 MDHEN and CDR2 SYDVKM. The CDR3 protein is CASSPPQGASGNTIYF. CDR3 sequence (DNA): TGTGCCAGCAGCCCTCCCCAAGGGGCTTCAGGAAACACCATATATTTT. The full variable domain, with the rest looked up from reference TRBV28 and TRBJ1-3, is DVKVTQSSRYLVKRTGEKVFLECVQDMDHENMFWYRQDPGLGLRLIYFSYDVKMKEKGDIPEGYSVSREKKERFSLILESASTNQTSMYLCASSPPQGASGNTIYFGEGSWLTVV.

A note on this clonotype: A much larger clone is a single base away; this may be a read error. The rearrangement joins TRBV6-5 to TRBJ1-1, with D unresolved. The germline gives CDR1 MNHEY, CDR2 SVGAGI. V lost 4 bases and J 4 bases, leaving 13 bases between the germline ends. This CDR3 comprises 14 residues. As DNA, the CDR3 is TGTGCCAGCAGTTCAAACCTCGTGAGCACTGAAGCTTTCTTT. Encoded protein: CASSSNLVSTEAFF.

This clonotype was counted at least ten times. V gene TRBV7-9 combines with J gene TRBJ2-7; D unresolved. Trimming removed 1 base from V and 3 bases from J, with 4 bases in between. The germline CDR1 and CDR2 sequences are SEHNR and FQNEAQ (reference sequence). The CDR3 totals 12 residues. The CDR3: CASSLDYYEQYF. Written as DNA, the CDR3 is TGTGCCAGCAGCTTAGATTACTACGAGCAGTACTTC.

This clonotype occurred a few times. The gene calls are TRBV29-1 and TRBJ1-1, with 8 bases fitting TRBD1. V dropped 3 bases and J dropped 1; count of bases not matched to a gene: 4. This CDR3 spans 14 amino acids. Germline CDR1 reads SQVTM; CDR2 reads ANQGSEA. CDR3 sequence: CSVDHRGGNTEAFF. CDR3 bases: TGCAGCGTTGATCACAGGGGGGGGAACACTGAAGCTTTCTTT.

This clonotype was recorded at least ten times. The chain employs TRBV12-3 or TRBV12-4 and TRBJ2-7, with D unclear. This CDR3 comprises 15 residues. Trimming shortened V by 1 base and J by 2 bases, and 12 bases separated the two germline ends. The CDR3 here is CASSLGPLRAYEQYF. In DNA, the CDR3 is TGTGCCAGCAGTTTAGGCCCTTTAAGAGCCTACGAGCAGTACTTC.

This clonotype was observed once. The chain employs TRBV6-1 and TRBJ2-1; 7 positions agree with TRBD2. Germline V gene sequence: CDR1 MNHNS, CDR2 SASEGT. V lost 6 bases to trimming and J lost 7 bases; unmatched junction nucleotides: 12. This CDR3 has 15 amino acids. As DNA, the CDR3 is TGTGCCAGCAGGCATGGGGGAGGGTTGGGGAATGAGCAGTTCTTC. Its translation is CASRHGGGLGNEQFF.

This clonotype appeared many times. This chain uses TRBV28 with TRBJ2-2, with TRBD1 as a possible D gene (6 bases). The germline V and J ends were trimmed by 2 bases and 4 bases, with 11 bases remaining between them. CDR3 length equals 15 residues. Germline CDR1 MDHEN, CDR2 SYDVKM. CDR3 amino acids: CASSLPGAVTGELFF. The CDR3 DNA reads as TGTGCCAGCAGTTTACCAGGGGCCGTCACCGGGGAGCTGTTTTTT.

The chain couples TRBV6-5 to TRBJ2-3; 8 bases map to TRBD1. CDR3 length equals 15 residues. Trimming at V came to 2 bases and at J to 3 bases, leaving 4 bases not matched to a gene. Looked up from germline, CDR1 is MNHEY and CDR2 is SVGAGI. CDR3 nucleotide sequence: TGTGCCAGCAGTTACGATCAGGGGGCGACAGATACGCAGTATTTT. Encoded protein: CASSYDQGATDTQYF.

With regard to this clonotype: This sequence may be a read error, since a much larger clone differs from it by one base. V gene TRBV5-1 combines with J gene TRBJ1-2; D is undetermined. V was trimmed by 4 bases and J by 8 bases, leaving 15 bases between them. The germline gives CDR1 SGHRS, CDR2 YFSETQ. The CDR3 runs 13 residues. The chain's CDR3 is CASSRIMTSGYTF. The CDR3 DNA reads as TGCGCCAGCAGCCGGATTATGACGTCGGGCTACACCTTC.

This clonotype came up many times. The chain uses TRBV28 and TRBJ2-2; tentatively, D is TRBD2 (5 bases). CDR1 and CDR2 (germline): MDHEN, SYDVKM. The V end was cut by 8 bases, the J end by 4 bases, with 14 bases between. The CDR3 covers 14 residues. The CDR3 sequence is CASLPSPSTGELFF. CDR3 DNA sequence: TGTGCCAGCCTCCCTAGCCCCTCCACCGGGGAGCTGTTTTTT.

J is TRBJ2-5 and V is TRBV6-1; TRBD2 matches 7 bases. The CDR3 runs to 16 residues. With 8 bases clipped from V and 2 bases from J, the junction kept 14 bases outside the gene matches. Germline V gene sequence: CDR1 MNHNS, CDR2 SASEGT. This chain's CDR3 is CASATPARGKQETQYF. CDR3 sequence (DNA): TGTGCCAGCGCCACGCCAGCGCGGGGGAAACAAGAGACCCAGTACTTC.

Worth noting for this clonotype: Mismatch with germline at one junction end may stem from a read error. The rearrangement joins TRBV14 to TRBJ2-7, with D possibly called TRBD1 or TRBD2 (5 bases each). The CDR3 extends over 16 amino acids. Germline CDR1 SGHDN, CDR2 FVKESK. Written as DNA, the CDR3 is TGTGCCAGCAGCCAAGAGACCGGGACGGGAATCCTCGAGCAGTGCTTC. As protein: CASSQETGTGILEQCF.

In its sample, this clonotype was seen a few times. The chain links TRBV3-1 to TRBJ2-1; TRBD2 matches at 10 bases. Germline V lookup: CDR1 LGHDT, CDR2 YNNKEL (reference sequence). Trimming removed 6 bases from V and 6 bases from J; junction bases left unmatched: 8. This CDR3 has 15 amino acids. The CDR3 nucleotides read TGTGCCAGCAGGGGCACTAGCGGGACCTCCAATGAGCAGTTCTTC. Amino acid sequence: CASRGTSGTSNEQFF.

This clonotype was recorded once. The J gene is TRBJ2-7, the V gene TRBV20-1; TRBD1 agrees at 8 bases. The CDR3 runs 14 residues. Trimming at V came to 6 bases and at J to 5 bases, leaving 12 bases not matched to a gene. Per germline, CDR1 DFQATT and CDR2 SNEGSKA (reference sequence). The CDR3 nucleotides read TGCAGTGCGACAGGGGACGTCGTTGGAAACGAGCAGTACTTC. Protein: CSATGDVVGNEQYF.

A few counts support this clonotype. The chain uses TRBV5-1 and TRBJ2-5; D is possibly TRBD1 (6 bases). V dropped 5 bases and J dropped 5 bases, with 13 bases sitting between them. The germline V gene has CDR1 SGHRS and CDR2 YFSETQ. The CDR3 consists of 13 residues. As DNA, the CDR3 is TGCGCCAGCAGATCGACAGGCAGGGAGACCCAGTACTTC. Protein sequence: CASRSTGRETQYF.

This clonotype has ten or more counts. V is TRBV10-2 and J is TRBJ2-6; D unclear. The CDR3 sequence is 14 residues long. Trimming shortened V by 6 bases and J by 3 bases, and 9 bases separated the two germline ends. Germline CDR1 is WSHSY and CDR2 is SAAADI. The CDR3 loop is CASSKADGANVLTF. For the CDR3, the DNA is TGCGCCAGCAGCAAGGCGGATGGGGCCAACGTCCTGACTTTC.

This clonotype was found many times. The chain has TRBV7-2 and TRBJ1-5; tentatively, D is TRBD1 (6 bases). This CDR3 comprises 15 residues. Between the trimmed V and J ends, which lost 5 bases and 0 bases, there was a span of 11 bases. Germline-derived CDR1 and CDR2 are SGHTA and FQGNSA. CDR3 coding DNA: TGTGCCAGCAGCCAATCAGGGGATAGCAATCAGCCCCAGCATTTT. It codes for CASSQSGDSNQPQHF. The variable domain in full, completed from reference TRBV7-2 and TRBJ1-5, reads GAGVSQSPSNKVTEKGKDVELRCDPISGHTALYWYRQSLGQGLEFLIYFQGNSAPDKSGLPSDRFSAERTGGSVSTLTIQRTQQEDSAVYLCASSQSGDSNQPQHFGDGTRLSIL.

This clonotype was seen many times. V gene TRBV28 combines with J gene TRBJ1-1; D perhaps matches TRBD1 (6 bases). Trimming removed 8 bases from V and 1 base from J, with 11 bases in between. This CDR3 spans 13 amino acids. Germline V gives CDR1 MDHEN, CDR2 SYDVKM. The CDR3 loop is CASLKTGNTEAFF. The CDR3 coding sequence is TGTGCCAGCTTAAAGACAGGGAACACTGAAGCTTTCTTT.

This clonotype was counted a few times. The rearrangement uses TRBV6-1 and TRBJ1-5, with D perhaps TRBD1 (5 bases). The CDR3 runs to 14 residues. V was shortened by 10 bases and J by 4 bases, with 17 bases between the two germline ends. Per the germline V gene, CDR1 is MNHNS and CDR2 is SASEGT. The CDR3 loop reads CATSPDRLNQPQHF. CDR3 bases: TGTGCCACCTCCCCCGACAGATTGAATCAGCCCCAGCATTTT.

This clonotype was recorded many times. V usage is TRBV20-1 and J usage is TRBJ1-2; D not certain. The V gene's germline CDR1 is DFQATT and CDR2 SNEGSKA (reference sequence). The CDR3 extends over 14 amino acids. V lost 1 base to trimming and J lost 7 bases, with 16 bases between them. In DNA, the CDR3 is TGCAGTGCTAGAGCGGGAGGGAGCTATGGTGGCTACACCTTC. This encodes CSARAGGSYGGYTF.

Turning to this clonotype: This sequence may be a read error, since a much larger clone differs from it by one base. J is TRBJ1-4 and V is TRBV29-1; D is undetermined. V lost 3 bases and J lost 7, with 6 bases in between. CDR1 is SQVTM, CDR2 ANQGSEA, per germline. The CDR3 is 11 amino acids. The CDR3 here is CSVEAGEKLFF. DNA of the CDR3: TGCAGCGTTGAGGCGGGTGAAAAACTGTTTTTT.

CDR3 sequence: CSARFEEWTFF. CDR3 sequence (DNA): TGCAGTGCTAGATTCGAAGAATGGACTTTCTTT. The chain joins TRBV20-1 to TRBJ1-1; D unclear. The length of the CDR3 is 11 residues. Germline V lookup: CDR1 DFQATT, CDR2 SNEGSKA (reference sequence). The V end lost 2 bases, the J end lost 12 bases, and 13 bases lay between the germline ends.

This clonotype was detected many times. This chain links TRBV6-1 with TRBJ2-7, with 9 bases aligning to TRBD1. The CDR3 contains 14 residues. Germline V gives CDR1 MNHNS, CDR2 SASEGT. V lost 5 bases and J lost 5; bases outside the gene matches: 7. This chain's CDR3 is CASSIRDRVHEQYF. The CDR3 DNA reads TGTGCCAGCAGTATCCGGGACAGGGTCCACGAGCAGTACTTC.